The next 10 T cell receptor beta chains were all read from a single sample in a study of post-analysis software for immune sequencing data. Study-wide results and limits: TRBV5-6, TRBV5-1 and TRBV20-1 were among 4 or 5 TRBV segments more frequent in patients than controls.

Antigen specificity for these receptors is unknown. Prepared libraries of TCR beta cDNA carried unique molecular identifiers. TCRdb re-derived calls from the PCR reads in MiXCR, one entry per CDR3 protein. Among fewer than 900,000 distinct CDR3 sequences listed, approximately 44% were seen once. Sequencing input: blood. These receptors originate from a girl aged 5 to 17 with multiple sclerosis.

V gene TRBV20-1 combines with J gene TRBJ1-4, with 7 bases fitting TRBD1. This CDR3 region has 14 residues. With V trimmed by 3 bases and J by 8 bases, 9 bases remained unmatched. The V gene's germline CDR1 is DFQATT and CDR2 SNEGSKA (reference sequence). CDR3 DNA: TGCAGTGCTAGGGGACAGCTTGGGAGGGAAAAACTGTTTTTT. Encoded protein: CSARGQLGREKLFF.

To note about this clonotype: The junction differs from germline at one of its ends, possibly a read error. The rearrangement links TRBV6-2 or TRBV6-3 to TRBJ2-2; 7 bases match TRBD1. CDR3 size: 14 residues. Germline CDR1 is MNHEY and CDR2 is SVGEGT. The CDR3 region has the DNA TGTGCCAGCAGAAGGGGGCGGCACACCGGGGAGCGGTTTTTT. This sequence encodes CASRRGRHTGERFF.

Only a few counts were recorded for this clonotype. The chain uses TRBV25-1 and TRBJ2-1; no clear D gene. The CDR3 length is 14 residues. The V end lost 4 bases, the J end lost 7 bases, and 14 bases lay between the germline ends. Looked up from germline, CDR1 is MGHDK and CDR2 is SYGVNS. DNA for the CDR3: TGTGCCAGCAGTGGGACGGTGGTCCCAAATGAGCAGTTCTTC. Amino acid sequence: CASSGTVVPNEQFF.

This clonotype was observed a handful of times. The rearrangement joins TRBV6-6 to TRBJ2-7, with 7 bases that match TRBD2. V lost 10 bases, J lost 2 bases, and 11 bases stayed unmatched. This CDR3 region has 14 residues. CDR1 is MNHNY and CDR2 is SVGAGI in the germline V gene (reference sequence). The CDR3 DNA reads as TGTGCCACGGGTGGGGCTAGCGGAACCTACGAGCAGTACTTC. It is translated as CATGGASGTYEQYF.

The genes are TRBV20-1 and TRBJ2-3; either TRBD1 or TRBD2 may fit D (5 bases each). V was cut by 6 bases and J by 1 base, with 17 bases left in between. The CDR3 length is 15 residues. Germline loops: CDR1 DFQATT, CDR2 SNEGSKA (reference sequence). The CDR3 spells CSAHWGSGGTDTQYF. The CDR3, as DNA: TGCAGTGCCCACTGGGGGAGTGGGGGCACAGATACGCAGTATTTT.

The gene calls are TRBV6-5 and TRBJ2-1; D is uncertain. CDR1 is MNHEY and CDR2 is SVGAGI in the germline V gene. Trimming pared 2 bases from V and 0 bases from J, leaving 11 bases between. This CDR3 has 16 residues. This CDR3 reads CASSYMVGISYNEQFF. The CDR3 DNA is TGTGCCAGCAGTTACATGGTAGGGATCTCCTACAATGAGCAGTTCTTC.

Written as DNA, the CDR3 is TGTGCCAGCAGAAGACAGGAGGGACAAGAGACCCAGTACTTC. Translating gives CASRRQEGQETQYF. This chain connects TRBV11-2 to TRBJ2-5; D possibly matches TRBD1 or TRBD2 (6 bases each). V was pared by 6 bases and J by 2 bases, with 13 bases between. The V gene's germline CDR1 is SGHAT and CDR2 FQNNGV. There are 14 residues in the CDR3.

The chain joins TRBV7-3 to TRBJ2-5; TRBD1 might be the D (6 bases). This CDR3 is 16 amino acids long. Trimming removed 2 bases from V and 11 bases from J, with 24 bases in between. Germline lookup yields CDR1 SGHTA and CDR2 FQGTGA. CDR3 residues: CASSLQSRVRDNEQYF. CDR3 DNA: TGTGCCAGCAGCTTACAAAGTAGGGTACGGGACAATGAGCAGTACTTC.

This chain links TRBV14 with TRBJ2-5; D remains unclear. The DNA end is more similar to TRBJ2-7, so the J call may be wrong. Germline V gene data show CDR1 as SGHDN and CDR2 as FVKESK. This CDR3 region has 13 residues. The CDR3 reads CASSQELVHEQYF. CDR3 nucleotides: TGTGCCAGCAGCCAAGAACTGGTACACGAGCAGTACTTC.

This clonotype turned up a few times. The genes are TRBV29-1 and TRBJ2-1; TRBD2 matches 10 bases. Germline values: CDR1 SQVTM, CDR2 ANQGSEA. V lost 6 bases to trimming and J lost 8 bases; unmatched junction nucleotides: 7. The CDR3 has 13 amino acids. Written as DNA, the CDR3 is TGCAGCGTATCAGCGGGAGGGGTAGATGAGCAGTTCTTC. This translates into CSVSAGGVDEQFF.